A single sample gave rise to the 2 T cell receptor beta chains below, sequenced in a study of CXCR3-negative and CXCR3-positive naive CD8 T cells. Study-wide findings and caveats: Higher TRB CDR3 hydrophobicity marked CXCR3-positive naive cells relative to CXCR3-negative naive cells.

In preparing the TRB cDNA libraries, 5' RACE with UMI labels was used. From its re-call of the 5' RACE reads, TCRdb lists each CDR3 protein once, without DNA. The table for this sample gives around 110,000 distinct CDR3 sequences. For these TCRs, the target antigens are not known. Input material: naive CXCR3+ CD8+ T cells from blood. Subset indicated: CD45RO-CCR7+CD27+CD95- naive CD8+ T cells expressing CXCR3 (TNR3+). These receptors were taken from a human donor in good health. Some clones in this sample may be carry-over from other donors' samples.

The J gene is TRBJ2-1, the V gene TRBV20-1. CDR1 DFQATT and CDR2 SNEGSKA come from the germline V gene (reference sequence). This CDR3 is built from 13 residues. CDR3 loop: CSARNPTYNEQFF.

The V and J genes are TRBV7-7 and TRBJ2-5; the TCRdb call, TRBD2, lacks DNA for checking. CDR3 size: 16 residues. CDR1 and CDR2 from the germline V gene are SSHAT and FNYEAQ (reference sequence). CDR3 in amino acids: CASSLATSGNLETQYF.